The rows below give T cell receptor beta chains drawn from one sample of a study of T and B cells in COVID-19 patients. TCRdb recomputed calls from the multiplex PCR reads with MiXCR, one row per CDR3 protein. The table lists some 1,400 distinct CDR3 sequences, 20% to 25% of them singletons. Material for sequencing was blood. These receptors all stem from a human donor with active COVID-19. Both conserved end residues are part of each CDR3. D genes are given only for firm matches. Part of the rows lack a size; the others show once, few, many or a class for expanded clones.

>TRBV6-5|.|TRBJ2-3|.
CASRISGRPADTQYF
TGTGCCAGCAGGATATCGGGACGTCCGGCAGATACGCAGTATTTT
>TRBV6-6|medium-sized|TRBJ1-5|TRBD1
CASSRGTVLYQPQHF
TGTGCCAGCAGCCGCGGGACAGTCCTGTATCAGCCCCAGCATTTT
>TRBV20-1|.|TRBJ1-2|.
CSARDVGGWVYGYTF
TGCAGTGCTAGAGATGTGGGGGGTTGGGTCTATGGCTACACCTTC
>TRBV5-1|medium-sized|TRBJ2-2|.
CASSFSWGTGELFF
TGCGCCAGCAGTTTTTCCTGGGGCACCGGGGAGCTGTTTTTT
>TRBV5-5|medium-sized|TRBJ2-5|.
CASSLGGTSYQETQYF
TGTGCCAGCAGCTTGGGAGGGACTTCCTACCAAGAGACCCAGTACTTC
>TRBV20-1|.|TRBJ2-1|.
CSVSRGGDEQFF
TGCAGTGTCTCACGCGGAGGCGATGAGCAGTTCTTC
>TRBV5-1|.|TRBJ2-3|TRBD2
CASSFSNGRAQYF
TGCGCCAGCAGCTTTTCTAACGGGAGGGCGCAGTATTTT
>TRBV10-3|medium-sized|TRBJ2-2|TRBD2
CAIMSGSHTGELFF
TGTGCCATCATGAGCGGGAGTCATACCGGGGAGCTGTTTTTT
>TRBV4-3|.|TRBJ2-2|TRBD1
CASSQDITGGSGELFF
TGCGCCAGCAGCCAAGATATAACAGGGGGTTCCGGGGAGCTGTTTTTT
>TRBV18|large|TRBJ2-2|.
CASSPQPPTSNTGELFF
TGTGCCAGCTCACCACAGCCCCCAACCTCGAACACCGGGGAGCTGTTTTTT
>TRBV19|.|TRBJ1-1|.
CASSGGTEAFF
TGTGCCAGTTCTGGGGGCACTGAAGCTTTCTTT
>TRBV28|few|TRBJ2-6|.
CASSLFGSGANVLTF
TGTGCCAGCAGTTTATTTGGCTCTGGGGCCAACGTCCTGACTTTC
>TRBV4-3|.|TRBJ1-5|TRBD1
CASSQVTGGGQPQHF
TGCGCCAGCAGCCAAGTTACAGGGGGCGGTCAGCCCCAGCATTTT
>TRBV11-1|.|TRBJ2-7|TRBD2
CASSLLAGGAYEQYF
TGTGCCAGCAGCTTGTTAGCGGGAGGGGCCTACGAGCAGTACTTC
>TRBV13|medium-sized|TRBJ2-2|.
CASSPRGLNTGELFF
TGTGCCAGCAGCCCTCGAGGACTCAACACCGGGGAGCTGTTTTTT
>TRBV28|.|TRBJ1-6|TRBD1
CASSLWIPTGPHNNSPLHF
TGTGCCAGCAGTTTATGGATCCCGACAGGGCCCCATAATAATTCACCCCTCCACTTT
>TRBV5-4|medium-sized|TRBJ1-2|.
CASSLYGGFYGYTF
TGTGCCAGCAGCTTGTATGGCGGATTCTATGGCTACACCTTC
>TRBV20-1|.|TRBJ2-3|.
CSARDEDEPPSSTDTQYF
TGCAGTGCTAGAGACGAGGATGAGCCCCCTTCTAGCACAGATACGCAGTATTTT
>TRBV6-5|medium-sized|TRBJ2-7|TRBD2
CASGAREGPYEQYF
TGTGCCAGCGGAGCGAGGGAGGGACCCTACGAGCAGTACTTC
>TRBV12-3/TRBV12-4|medium-sized|TRBJ2-3|TRBD2
CASSPSGGGPDTQYF
TGTGCCAGCAGTCCAAGCGGGGGGGGTCCAGATACGCAGTATTTT
>TRBV19|large|TRBJ2-2|TRBD1
CASSIVTRGLANTGELFF
TGTGCCAGTAGTATAGTCACAAGGGGGCTAGCGAACACCGGGGAGCTGTTTTTT
>TRBV27|medium-sized|TRBJ1-5|.
CASRKNRDSNQPQHF
TGTGCCAGCAGGAAAAACAGGGATAGCAATCAGCCCCAGCATTTT
>TRBV6-2/TRBV6-3|medium-sized|TRBJ2-7|TRBD1
CASSYGQGAYEQYF
TGTGCCAGCAGTTACGGACAGGGGGCCTACGAGCAGTACTTC
>TRBV24-1|few|TRBJ1-5|.
CATKGAGNQPQHF
TGTGCCACCAAAGGGGCGGGAAATCAGCCCCAGCATTTT
>TRBV5-1|medium-sized|TRBJ2-1|TRBD2
CASSLTSGNEQFF
TGCGCCAGCAGCTTGACTAGCGGAAATGAGCAGTTCTTC
>TRBV24-1|few|TRBJ1-2|.
CATSDRGRGYTF
TGTGCCACCAGTGATAGGGGAAGGGGCTACACCTTC